This passage covers 6 T cell receptor beta chains from one sample sequenced in a study of cytomegalovirus exposure and HLA in healthy donors. The PCR made use of 60 Vbeta and 13 Jbeta primers. Profiled with immunoSEQ multiplex PCR; TCRdb holds only in-frame clones, not every one. The sample lists about 160,000 clones, around 80% occurring once. The sequenced sample was PBMCs. The source is a male donor in good health and CMV-seronegative.

The V call is TRBV19, the J call TRBJ2-7; D is perhaps TRBD1 (6 bases). The CDR3 has 13 residues. Germline V CDR1 and CDR2: LNHDA, SQIVND (reference sequence). Between the trimmed V and J ends, which lost 6 bases and 6 bases, there was a span of 15 bases. For the CDR3, the DNA is TGTGCCAGTAGCCGACAGGAGCGTACCGAGCAGTACTTC. Its protein product is CASSRQERTEQYF.

The chain's CDR3 is CASSAFGAAGHQPQHF. CDR3 nucleotide sequence: TGTGCCAGCAGCGCGTTTGGGGCCGCGGGACATCAGCCCCAGCATTTT. The rearrangement links TRBV9 to TRBJ1-5, with D possibly matching TRBD1 (5 bases). The length of the CDR3 is 16 residues. The V end lost 3 bases, the J end lost 5 bases, and 18 bases lay between the germline ends. Germline values: CDR1 SGDLS, CDR2 YYNGEE.

The rearrangement links TRBV7-9 to TRBJ1-1; the D gene is possibly TRBD1 (5 bases). Looked up from germline, CDR1 is SEHNR and CDR2 is FQNEAQ (reference sequence). V shed 2 bases and J shed 1 base, with 8 bases lying between them. The CDR3 runs to 14 residues. As DNA, the CDR3 is TGTGCCAGCAGCTTAAGGGGTTCGAACACTGAAGCTTTCTTT. It encodes CASSLRGSNTEAFF.

The chain joins TRBV20-1 to TRBJ1-2; possible D gene TRBD1, 5 bases. The CDR3 loop spans 11 amino acids. Germline V gives CDR1 DFQATT, CDR2 SNEGSKA (reference sequence). The CDR3 bases are TGCATGGGAGGGGTTAACTATGGCTACACCTTC. Translation gives CMGGVNYGYTF.

The CDR3 DNA follows: TGCGCCAGTAAACAGGGGGGCACTGAAGCTTTCTTT. Translating it yields CASKQGGTEAFF. The genes are TRBV5-1 and TRBJ1-1; 8 bases agree with TRBD1. V shed 8 bases, J shed 4 bases, and the junction held 4 bases outside the gene matches. The length of the CDR3 is 12 residues. The V gene's germline CDR1 is SGHRS and CDR2 YFSETQ.

The rearrangement links TRBV5-1 to TRBJ2-1; tentatively, D is TRBD2 (6 bases). Trimming took 0 bases from V and 8 from J, leaving 9 bases between them. This CDR3 is 13 amino acids long. In germline, CDR1 is SGHRS, CDR2 YFSETQ. Here the CDR3 DNA reads TGCGCCAGCAGCTTGGGGAGGGCGGATGAGCAGTTCTTC. Its translation is CASSLGRADEQFF. Full variable domain (missing parts from reference TRBV5-1 and TRBJ2-1): KAGVTQTPRYLIKTRGQQVTLSCSPISGHRSVSWYQQTPGQGLQFLFEYFSETQRNKGNFPGRFSGRQFSNSRSEMNVSTLELGDSALYLCASSLGRADEQFFGPGTRLTVL.